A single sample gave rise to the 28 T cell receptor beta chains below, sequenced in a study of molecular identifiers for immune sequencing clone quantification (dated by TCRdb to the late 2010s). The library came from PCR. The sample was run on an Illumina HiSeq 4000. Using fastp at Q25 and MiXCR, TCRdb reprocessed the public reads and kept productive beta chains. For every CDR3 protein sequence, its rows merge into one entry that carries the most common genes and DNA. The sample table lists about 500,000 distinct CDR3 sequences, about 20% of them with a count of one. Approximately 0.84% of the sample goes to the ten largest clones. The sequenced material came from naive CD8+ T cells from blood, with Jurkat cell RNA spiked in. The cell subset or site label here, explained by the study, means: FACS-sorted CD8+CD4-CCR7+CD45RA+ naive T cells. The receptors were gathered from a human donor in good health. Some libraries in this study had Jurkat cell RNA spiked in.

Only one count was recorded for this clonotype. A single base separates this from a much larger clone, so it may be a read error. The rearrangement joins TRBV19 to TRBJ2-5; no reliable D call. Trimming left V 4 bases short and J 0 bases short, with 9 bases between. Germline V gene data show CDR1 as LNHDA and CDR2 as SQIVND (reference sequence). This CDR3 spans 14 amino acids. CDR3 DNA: TGTGCCAGTAGTACTTATGGTTACCAAGAGACCCAGTACTTC. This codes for CASSTYGYQETQYF.

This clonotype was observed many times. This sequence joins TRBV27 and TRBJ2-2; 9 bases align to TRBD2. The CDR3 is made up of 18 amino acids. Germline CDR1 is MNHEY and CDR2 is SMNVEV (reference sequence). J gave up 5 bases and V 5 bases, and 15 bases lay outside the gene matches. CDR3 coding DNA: TGTGCCAGCAGTAATCAGGGTATAGCGGGAGTTTGGACCGGGGAGCTGTTTTTT. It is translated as CASSNQGIAGVWTGELFF.

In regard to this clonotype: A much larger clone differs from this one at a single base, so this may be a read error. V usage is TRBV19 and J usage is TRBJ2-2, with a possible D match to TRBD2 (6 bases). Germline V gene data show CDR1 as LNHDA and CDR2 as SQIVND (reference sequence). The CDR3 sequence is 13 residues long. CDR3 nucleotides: TGTGCCAGTAGTTGGATGAACACCGGGGGGCTGTTTTTT. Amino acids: CASSWMNTGGLFF.

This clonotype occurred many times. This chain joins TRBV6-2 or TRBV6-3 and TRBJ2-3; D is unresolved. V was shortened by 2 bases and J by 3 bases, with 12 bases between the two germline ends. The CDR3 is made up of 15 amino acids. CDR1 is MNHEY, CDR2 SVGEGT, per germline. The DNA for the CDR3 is TGTGCCAGCAGTTACCGGACCTTGGAGACAGATACGCAGTATTTT. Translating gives CASSYRTLETDTQYF.

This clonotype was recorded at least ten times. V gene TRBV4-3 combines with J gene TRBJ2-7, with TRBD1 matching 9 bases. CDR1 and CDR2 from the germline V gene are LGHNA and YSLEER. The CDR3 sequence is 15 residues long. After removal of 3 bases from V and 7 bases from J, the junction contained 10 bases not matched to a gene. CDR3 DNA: TGCGCCAGCAGCCACAAAACAGGGGGCAAGAATGAGCAGTACTTC. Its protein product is CASSHKTGGKNEQYF.

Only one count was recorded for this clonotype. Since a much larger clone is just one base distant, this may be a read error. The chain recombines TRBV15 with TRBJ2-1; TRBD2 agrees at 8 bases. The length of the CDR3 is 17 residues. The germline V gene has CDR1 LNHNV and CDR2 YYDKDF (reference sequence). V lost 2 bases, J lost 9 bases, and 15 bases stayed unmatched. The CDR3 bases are TGTGCCACCAGCAGACCGGGGGGGGACTACCTCGGGAGTGAGCAGTTCTTC. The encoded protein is CATSRPGGDYLGSEQFF.

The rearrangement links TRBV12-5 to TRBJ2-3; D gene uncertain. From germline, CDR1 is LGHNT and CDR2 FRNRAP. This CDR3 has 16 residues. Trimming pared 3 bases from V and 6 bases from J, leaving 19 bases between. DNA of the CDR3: TGTGCTAGTGGTTTCGGCACCGCCTCGGGTATGGATACGCAGTATTTT. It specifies CASGFGTASGMDTQYF.

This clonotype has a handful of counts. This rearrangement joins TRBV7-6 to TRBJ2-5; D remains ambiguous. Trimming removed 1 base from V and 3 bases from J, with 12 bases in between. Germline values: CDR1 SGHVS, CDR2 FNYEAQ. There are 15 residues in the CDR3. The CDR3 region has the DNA TGTGCCAGCAGCTTAGTGGCAGCCCCAAAAGAGACCCAGTACTTC. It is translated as CASSLVAAPKETQYF.

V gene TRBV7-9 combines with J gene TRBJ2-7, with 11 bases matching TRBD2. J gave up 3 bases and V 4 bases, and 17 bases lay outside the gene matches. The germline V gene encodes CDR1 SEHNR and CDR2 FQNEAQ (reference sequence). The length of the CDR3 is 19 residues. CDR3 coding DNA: TGTGCCAGCAGCTCCCCCCTCGGGACTACTAGCGGGGGTAACTACGAGCAGTACTTC. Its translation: CASSSPLGTTSGGNYEQYF.

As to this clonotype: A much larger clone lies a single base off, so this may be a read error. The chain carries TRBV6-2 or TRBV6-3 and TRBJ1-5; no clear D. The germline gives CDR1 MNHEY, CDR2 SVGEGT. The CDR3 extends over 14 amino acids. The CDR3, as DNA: TGTGCCAGCAGCCACGACGTGGGCTATCAGCCCCAGCGTTTT. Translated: CASSHDVGYQPQRF.

The CDR3 DNA reads as TGTGCCACCAGTGACGACAGCTTTAGCAATCAGCCCCAGCATTTT. Protein sequence: CATSDDSFSNQPQHF. This chain uses TRBV24-1 with TRBJ1-5; D perhaps matches TRBD1 (5 bases). This CDR3 is built from 15 residues. V lost 4 bases and J lost 0, with 9 bases in between. Germline CDR1 KGHDR, CDR2 SFDVKD.

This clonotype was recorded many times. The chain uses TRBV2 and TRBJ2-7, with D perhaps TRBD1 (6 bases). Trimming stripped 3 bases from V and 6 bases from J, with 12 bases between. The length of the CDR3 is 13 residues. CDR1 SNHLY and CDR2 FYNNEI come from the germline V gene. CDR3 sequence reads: CASSDTGRVEQYF. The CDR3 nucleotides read TGTGCCAGCAGTGACACAGGGCGAGTCGAGCAGTACTTC.

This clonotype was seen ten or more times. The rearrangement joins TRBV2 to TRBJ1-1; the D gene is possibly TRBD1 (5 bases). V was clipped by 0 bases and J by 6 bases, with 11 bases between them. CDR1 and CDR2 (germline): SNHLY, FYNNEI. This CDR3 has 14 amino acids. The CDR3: CASSEAPGGPEAFF. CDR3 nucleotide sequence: TGTGCCAGCAGTGAAGCGCCCGGGGGTCCTGAAGCTTTCTTT.

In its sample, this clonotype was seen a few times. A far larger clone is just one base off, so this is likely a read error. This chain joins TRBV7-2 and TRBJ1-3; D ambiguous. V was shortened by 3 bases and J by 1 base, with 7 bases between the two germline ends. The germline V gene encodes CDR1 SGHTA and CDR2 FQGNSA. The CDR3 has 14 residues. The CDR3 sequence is CASSLVGSGNTIYF. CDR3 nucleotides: TGTGCCAGCAGCTTGGTGGGGTCTGGAAACACCATATATTTT.

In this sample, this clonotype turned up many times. Here the CDR3 DNA reads TGTGCCAGCAGCAAGACAGGGGGACCCTACGAGCAGTACTTC. It specifies CASSKTGGPYEQYF. The genes are TRBV27 and TRBJ2-7; 9 nucleotides align to TRBD1. Per germline, CDR1 MNHEY and CDR2 SMNVEV (reference sequence). The V gene end was trimmed by 6 bases and the J gene end by 2 bases; junction bases not matched to a gene: 5. The CDR3 runs 14 residues.

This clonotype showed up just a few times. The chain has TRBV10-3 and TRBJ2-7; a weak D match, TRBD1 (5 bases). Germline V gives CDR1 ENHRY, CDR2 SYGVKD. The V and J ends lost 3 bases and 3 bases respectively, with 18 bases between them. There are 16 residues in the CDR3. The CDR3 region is CAISDPRDRDHYEQYF. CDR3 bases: TGTGCCATCAGTGACCCCAGGGATAGGGATCACTACGAGCAGTACTTC.

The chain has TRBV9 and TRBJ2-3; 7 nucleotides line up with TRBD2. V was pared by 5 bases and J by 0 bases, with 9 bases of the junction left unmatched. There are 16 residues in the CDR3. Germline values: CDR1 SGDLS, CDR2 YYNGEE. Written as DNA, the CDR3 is TGTGCCAGCAGTGCTCCTCTAGCGGCCAGCACAGATACGCAGTATTTT. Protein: CASSAPLAASTDTQYF.

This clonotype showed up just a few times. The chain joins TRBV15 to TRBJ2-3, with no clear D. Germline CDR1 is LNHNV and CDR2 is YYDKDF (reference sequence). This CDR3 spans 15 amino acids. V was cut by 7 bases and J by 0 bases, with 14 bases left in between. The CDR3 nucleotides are TGTGCCACCAATATAGCAGACTCTAGCACAGATACGCAGTATTTT. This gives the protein CATNIADSSTDTQYF.

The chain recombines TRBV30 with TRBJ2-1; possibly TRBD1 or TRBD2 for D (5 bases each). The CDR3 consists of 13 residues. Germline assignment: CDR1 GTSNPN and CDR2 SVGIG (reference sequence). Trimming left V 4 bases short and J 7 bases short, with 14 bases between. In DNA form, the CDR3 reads TGTGCCTGGAATGACGGGTGGGGGAATGAGCAGTTCTTC. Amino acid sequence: CAWNDGWGNEQFF.

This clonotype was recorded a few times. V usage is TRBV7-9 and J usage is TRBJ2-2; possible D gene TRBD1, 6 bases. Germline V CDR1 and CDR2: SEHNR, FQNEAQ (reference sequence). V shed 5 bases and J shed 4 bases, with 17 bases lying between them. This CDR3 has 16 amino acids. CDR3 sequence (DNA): TGTGCCAGCAGCACCCACAGGGTGCAGGGCACCGGGGAGCTGTTTTTT. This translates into CASSTHRVQGTGELFF.

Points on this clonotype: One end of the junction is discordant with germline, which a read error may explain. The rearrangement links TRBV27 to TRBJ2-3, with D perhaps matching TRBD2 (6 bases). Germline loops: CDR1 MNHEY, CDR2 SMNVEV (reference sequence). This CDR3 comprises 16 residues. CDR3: CASSARRAIGADTRYF. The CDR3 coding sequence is TGTGCCAGCAGTGCCAGGAGGGCTATTGGAGCAGATACGCGGTATTTT.

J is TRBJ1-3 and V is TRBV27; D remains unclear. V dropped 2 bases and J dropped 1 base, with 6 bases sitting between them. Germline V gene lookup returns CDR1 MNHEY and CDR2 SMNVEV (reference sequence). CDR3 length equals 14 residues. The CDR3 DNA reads TGTGCCAGCAGTTTAATAGCATCTGGAAACACCATATATTTT. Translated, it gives CASSLIASGNTIYF.

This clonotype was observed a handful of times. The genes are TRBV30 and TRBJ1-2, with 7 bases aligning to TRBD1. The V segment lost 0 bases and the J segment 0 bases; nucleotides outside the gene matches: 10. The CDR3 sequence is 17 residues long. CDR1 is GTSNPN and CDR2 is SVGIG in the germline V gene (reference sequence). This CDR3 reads CAWSVRKRGQANYGYTF. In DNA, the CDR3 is TGTGCCTGGAGTGTACGGAAAAGGGGGCAGGCTAACTATGGCTACACCTTC.

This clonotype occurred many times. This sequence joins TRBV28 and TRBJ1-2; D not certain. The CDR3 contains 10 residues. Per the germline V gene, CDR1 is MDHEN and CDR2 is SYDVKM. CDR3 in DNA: TGTGGGACCGGAGGCTATGGCTACACCTTC. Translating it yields CGTGGYGYTF.

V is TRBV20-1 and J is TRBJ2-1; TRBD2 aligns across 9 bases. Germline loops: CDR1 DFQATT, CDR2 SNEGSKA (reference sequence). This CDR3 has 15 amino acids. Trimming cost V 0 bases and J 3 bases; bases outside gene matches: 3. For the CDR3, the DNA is TGCAGTGCTAGAGACCGACTAGCGGACTACAATGAGCAGTTCTTC. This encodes CSARDRLADYNEQFF.

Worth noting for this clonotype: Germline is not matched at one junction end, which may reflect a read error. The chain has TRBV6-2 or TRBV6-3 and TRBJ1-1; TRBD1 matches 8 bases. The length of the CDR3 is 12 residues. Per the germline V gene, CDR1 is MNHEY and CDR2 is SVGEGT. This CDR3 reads CAGSLTGAEAFF. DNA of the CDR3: TGTGCCGGCAGCCTGACAGGGGCTGAAGCTTTCTTT.

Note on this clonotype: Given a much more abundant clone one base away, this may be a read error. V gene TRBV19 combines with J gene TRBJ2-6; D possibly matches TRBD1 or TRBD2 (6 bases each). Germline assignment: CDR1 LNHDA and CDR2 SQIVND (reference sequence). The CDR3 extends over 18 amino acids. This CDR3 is CASTLSRGLISGASVLTF. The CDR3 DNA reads TGTGCCAGTACCCTAAGCAGGGGACTGATCTCTGGGGCCAGCGTCCTGACTTTC.

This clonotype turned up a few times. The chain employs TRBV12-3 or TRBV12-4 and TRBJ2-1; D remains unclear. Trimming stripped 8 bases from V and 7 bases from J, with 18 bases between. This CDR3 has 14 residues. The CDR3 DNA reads TGTGCCAGCGACATCGTTGGACGGATGAATGAGCAGTTCTTC. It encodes CASDIVGRMNEQFF.